The 2 T cell receptor beta chains below come from one sample, sequenced in a study of shared clonotypes between healthy human individuals. The protocol was immunoSEQ multiplex PCR, while the TCRdb copy is restricted to in-frame clones and leaves out a portion. The sample contains hundreds of thousands of clones, about 96% of which appear only once. Naive-designated CD8 cells lacked CD45RO, were positively enriched for CCR7, and omitted terminally differentiated effector memory CD45RA+ cells. Specimen: naive CD8+ T cells sorted from blood. These receptors were taken from a woman in her 30s in good health.

In DNA form, the CDR3 reads TGTGCCAGCAGCCAAGCCTCCGACCCTGACTACGAGCAGTACTTC. Its translation is CASSQASDPDYEQYF. The chain uses TRBV14 and TRBJ2-7, with no clear D. Trimming took off 1 base at V and 3 bases at J, with 13 bases between the two ends. Germline V gives CDR1 SGHDN, CDR2 FVKESK. CDR3 size: 15 residues.

The chain uses TRBV29-1 and TRBJ2-7; the D gene is possibly TRBD2 (5 bases). Looked up from germline, CDR1 is SQVTM and CDR2 is ANQGSEA. V gave up 3 bases and J gave up 2 bases, with 14 bases separating them. The CDR3 totals 14 residues. CDR3 loop: CSVDAGSGTYEQYF. The CDR3 coding sequence is TGCAGCGTTGATGCTGGGTCGGGAACCTACGAGCAGTACTTC.